What follows is one TCR beta chain and its context. The repertoire was sequenced with immunoSEQ multiplex PCR; TCRdb's copy has only in-frame clones and lacks some. The table lists 540,000 or so clones, 75% to 80% of them singletons. The sample comes from a study of shared T cell receptors in the human thymus. A further study also used this sample, focusing on human thymus T cells. That study reports: Healthy Finnish infants undergoing corrective surgery for congenital heart defects provided the donor material. Unrelated individuals were reported by related research to share highly overlapping thymic repertoires.

The sample was thymocytes. The receptor comes from a boy younger than two with a congenital heart defect.

The CDR3, as DNA: TGTGCCAGCAGCAAGGGACTAGCGCCCTACGAGCAGTACTTC. Translating gives CASSKGLAPYEQYF. The rearrangement links TRBV11-2 to TRBJ2-7; 10 bases map to TRBD2. The CDR3 contains 14 residues. The junction had 3 bases not matched to a gene; V was cut back by 5 bases and J by 2 bases. Germline V gene data show CDR1 as SGHAT and CDR2 as FQNNGV.